Each of the 8 T cell receptor beta chains below was sequenced from the same sample in a study of identical twins. TCRdb reprocessed the 5' RACE reads with MiXCR, giving one entry per CDR3 protein. The sample holds fewer than 900,000 distinct CDR3 sequences, around a sixth seen once. This sample was shared with a second study, whose subject was T cells expressing NK-cell markers.

Sequencing was performed on PBMCs. Receptor source: a woman between 18 and 29 years old in good health.

The chain links TRBV5-1 to TRBJ1-3; D ambiguous. CDR3 length equals 16 residues. The germline V gene has CDR1 SGHRS and CDR2 YFSETQ. The V end was cut by 1 base, the J end by 0 bases, with 11 bases between. CDR3: CASSLRDGDSGNTIYF. In DNA form, the CDR3 reads TGCGCCAGCAGCTTGAGAGACGGCGACTCTGGAAACACCATATATTTT.

In this sample, this clonotype turned up many times. V is TRBV29-1 and J is TRBJ2-2; D possibly uses TRBD1 or TRBD2 (6 bases each). CDR1 and CDR2 from the germline V gene are SQVTM and ANQGSEA. This CDR3 is 13 amino acids long. V lost 7 bases and J lost 3, with 12 bases in between. CDR3 amino acids: CSGRRGDTGELFF. The CDR3 nucleotides read TGCAGCGGTCGGAGGGGGGACACCGGGGAGCTGTTTTTT.

This clonotype was counted a few times. The CDR3 region has the DNA TGTGCCAGCAGTTTAGATAAGGTAGCGGGAGGCCCTTCCCAAGAGACCCAGTACTTC. It yields the protein CASSLDKVAGGPSQETQYF. The chain carries TRBV12-3 or TRBV12-4 and TRBJ2-5, with 10 bases fitting TRBD2. CDR3 length equals 19 residues. Unmatched junction bases numbered 12, after V lost 1 base and J lost 1 base.

This clonotype was seen a few times. The chain is built from TRBV7-2 and TRBJ2-5; 8 bases agree with TRBD1. The CDR3 has 15 amino acids. Germline CDR1 is SGHTA and CDR2 is FQGNSA. V lost 4 bases, J lost 2 bases, and 6 bases stayed unmatched. In nucleotides, the CDR3 is TGTGCCAGCAGCTACTTCGGGACAGGACAAGAGACCCAGTACTTC. Protein sequence: CASSYFGTGQETQYF.

This chain uses TRBV3-1 with TRBJ2-7, with D possibly matching TRBD1 (6 bases). The CDR3 runs 15 residues. Germline V gene sequence: CDR1 LGHDT, CDR2 YNNKEL (reference sequence). V gave up 0 bases and J gave up 2 bases, with 11 bases separating them. The CDR3 region has the DNA TGTGCCAGCAGCCAAGAGTGGACAGCCACCTACGAGCAGTACTTC. Encoded protein: CASSQEWTATYEQYF.

The rearrangement links TRBV10-3 to TRBJ1-1, with a weak D call TRBD1 (5 bases). This CDR3 contains 12 residues. The ends were cut back, 4 bases at V and 5 bases at J, with 8 bases in the middle. Looked up from germline, CDR1 is ENHRY and CDR2 is SYGVKD. This CDR3 is CAISGGRTEAFF. In nucleotides, the CDR3 is TGTGCCATCAGTGGGGGGAGGACTGAAGCTTTCTTT.

This clonotype was seen more than once but under ten times. The chain joins TRBV27 to TRBJ2-7; 9 bases map to TRBD1. Germline assignment: CDR1 MNHEY and CDR2 SMNVEV (reference sequence). This CDR3 region has 15 residues. V dropped 3 bases and J dropped 3; count of bases not matched to a gene: 6. CDR3 sequence (DNA): TGTGCCAGCAGTTTGGGGACAGGGTTTTTCTACGAGCAGTACTTC. Protein: CASSLGTGFFYEQYF.

The table lists this clonotype with a few counts. The chain uses TRBV15 and TRBJ2-1; no firm D call. V dropped 0 bases and J dropped 1 base, with 10 bases sitting between them. The CDR3 loop spans 16 amino acids. Per germline, CDR1 LNHNV and CDR2 YYDKDF (reference sequence). The CDR3: CATSRDTAESYNEQFF. The CDR3 DNA reads TGTGCCACCAGCAGAGATACGGCCGAGTCCTACAATGAGCAGTTCTTC.